This entry lists 10 T cell receptor beta chains sequenced from one sample in a study of blood T cell repertoires in COVID-19. The method was immunoSEQ multiplex PCR; TCRdb's version includes in-frame clones alone and lacks a portion of them. Counted here are about 190,000 clones, around 80% occurring once; the ten biggest clones make up approximately 12%. Material: peripheral blood. These receptors all stem from a woman of 80 years or more with COVID-19, enrolled during active disease.

The chain employs TRBV30 and TRBJ2-5, with TRBD2 matching over 11 bases. In germline, CDR1 is GTSNPN, CDR2 SVGIG (reference sequence). Unmatched junction bases numbered 10, after V lost 3 bases and J lost 1 base. This CDR3 comprises 17 residues. CDR3 in amino acids: CAWRKGTSGGLQETQYF. CDR3 in DNA: TGTGCCTGGAGAAAGGGTACTAGCGGGGGACTCCAAGAGACCCAGTACTTC.

V is TRBV28 and J is TRBJ1-5; 9 nucleotides align to TRBD1. Trimming at V came to 5 bases and at J to 3 bases, leaving 5 bases not matched to a gene. The CDR3 length is 15 residues. Germline loops: CDR1 MDHEN, CDR2 SYDVKM. CDR3: CASSLGTGINQPQHF. The CDR3, as DNA: TGTGCCAGCAGTCTCGGGACAGGGATCAATCAGCCCCAGCATTTT.

The chain couples TRBV2 to TRBJ2-3; D is possibly TRBD2 (5 bases). The CDR3 is 12 residues long. Germline V gene lookup returns CDR1 SNHLY and CDR2 FYNNEI. Trimming pared 1 base from V and 7 bases from J, leaving 6 bases between. The CDR3 loop is CASSEGRYTQYF. For the CDR3, the DNA is TGTGCCAGCAGTGAAGGGAGGTATACGCAGTATTTT.

This clone came up once. The V call is TRBV27, the J call TRBJ2-3; unclear D gene. This CDR3 contains 11 residues. Trimming took off 6 bases at V and 6 bases at J, with 7 bases between the two ends. CDR1 is MNHEY and CDR2 is SMNVEV in the germline V gene (reference sequence). As DNA, the CDR3 is TGTGCCAGCAGCCGCGATGATACGCAGTATTTT. It is translated as CASSRDDTQYF.

The genes are TRBV20-1 and TRBJ1-1; D may be TRBD1 (6 bases). V lost 3 bases and J lost 3, with 14 bases in between. Germline V gene sequence: CDR1 DFQATT, CDR2 SNEGSKA (reference sequence). The CDR3 is 14 amino acids. In DNA, the CDR3 is TGCAGTGCTAGTCCAGGGGTGCGCGACACTGAAGCTTTCTTT. Translated: CSASPGVRDTEAFF.

The rearrangement joins TRBV7-2 to TRBJ1-5; 7 bases map to TRBD1. The CDR3 is 16 amino acids. Germline CDR1 SGHTA, CDR2 FQGNSA. Germline trimming cut 5 bases from V and 4 bases from J; bases unmatched to any gene: 11. DNA of the CDR3: TGTGCCAGCAGCAACTTGAGAGGGGGCCGGAATCAGCCCCAGCATTTT. Its translation: CASSNLRGGRNQPQHF.

This sequence joins TRBV19 and TRBJ1-5; TRBD1 matches at 7 bases. J lost 4 bases, V lost 2 bases, and 2 bases had no gene match. The CDR3 contains 14 residues. Germline V gives CDR1 LNHDA, CDR2 SQIVND (reference sequence). CDR3 DNA sequence: TGTGCCAGTAGTATACAGGGGGGAAATCAGCCCCAGCATTTT. It encodes CASSIQGGNQPQHF.

This clone was counted a single time. V usage is TRBV7-8 and J usage is TRBJ1-2; D may be TRBD1 (5 bases). The CDR3 is made up of 15 amino acids. Per the germline V gene, CDR1 is SGHVS and CDR2 is FQNEAQ. V was cut by 5 bases and J by 0 bases, with 13 bases left in between. The CDR3 nucleotides are TGTGCCAGCAGCAGATCAGGGATTACTAACTATGGCTACACCTTC. This encodes CASSRSGITNYGYTF.

The chain carries TRBV7-2 and TRBJ2-1, with D unresolved. CDR1 is SGHTA and CDR2 is FQGNSA in the germline V gene. The length of the CDR3 is 14 residues. The germline V and J ends were trimmed by 5 bases and 2 bases, with 10 bases remaining between them. CDR3 in amino acids: CASSAWAPYNEQFF. The CDR3 DNA reads TGTGCCAGCAGCGCGTGGGCGCCCTACAATGAGCAGTTCTTC.

The chain carries TRBV5-6 and TRBJ2-3; D perhaps matches TRBD1 (6 bases). The V and J ends lost 4 bases and 3 bases respectively, with 12 bases between them. The CDR3 has 14 residues. Germline V gene data show CDR1 as SGHDT and CDR2 as YYEEEE. CDR3 in amino acids: CASSRIQGTDTQYF. The CDR3 nucleotides read TGTGCCAGCAGCCGAATACAGGGAACAGATACGCAGTATTTT.